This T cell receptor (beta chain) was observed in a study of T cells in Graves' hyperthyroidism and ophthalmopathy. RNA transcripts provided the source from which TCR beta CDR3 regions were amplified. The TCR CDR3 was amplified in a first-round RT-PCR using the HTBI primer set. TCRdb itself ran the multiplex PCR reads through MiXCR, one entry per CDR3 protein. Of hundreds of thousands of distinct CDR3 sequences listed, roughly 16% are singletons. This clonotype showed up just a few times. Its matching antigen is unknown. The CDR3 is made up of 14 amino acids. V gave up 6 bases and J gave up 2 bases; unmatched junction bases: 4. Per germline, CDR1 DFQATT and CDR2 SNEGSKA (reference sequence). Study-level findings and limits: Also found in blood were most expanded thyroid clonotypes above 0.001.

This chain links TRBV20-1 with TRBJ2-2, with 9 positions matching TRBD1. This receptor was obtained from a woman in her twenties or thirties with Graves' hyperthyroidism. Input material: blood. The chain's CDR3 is CSAPTGGNTGELFF. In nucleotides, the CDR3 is TGCAGTGCCCCTACAGGGGGCAACACCGGGGAGCTGTTTTTT.